Given below is one T cell receptor beta chain in context. The record originates from a study of blood T cell repertoires in COVID-19. Study as a whole: The United States, Italy and Spain supplied acute and convalescent COVID-19 samples. From T cells, B-cell-depleted T cells, or PBMCs came the material, which was cDNA or gDNA.

Losses at the gene ends were 0 bases for V and 9 bases for J; bases not matched to a gene: 6. The germline V gene encodes CDR1 GTSNPN and CDR2 SVGIG (reference sequence). This CDR3 spans 15 amino acids. In the study's own analysis: Nucleated cell counts were estimated from reference gene primer amplification. The table came from immunoSEQ multiplex PCR; TCRdb's copy has only in-frame clones and leaves some out. The DNA was the basis for D and trimming; V, J and clone size are from that table. The table has a few hundred thousand clones, roughly 80% seen once. This sequence joins TRBV30 and TRBJ2-1; 12 nucleotides line up with TRBD2. Sequences were obtained from peripheral blood. The receptor comes from a woman in her fifties or sixties with active or convalescent COVID-19. CDR3 coding DNA: TGTGCCTGGAGTGTGCGGCTAGCGGGAGGGGTTGAGCAGTTCTTC. Translating gives CAWSVRLAGGVEQFF.